This T cell receptor (beta chain) was obtained from a study of CD8+CD57+ T cells in acquired aplastic anemia. The overall study: When averaged, DNA from sorted CD4+ and CD8+ cells came to around 3.1 ug. Study conclusions and caveats: The study found no significant CD8+ Simpson's diversity difference between patients and controls. Roughly 27 sequences, all CD8+ CDR3, were shared between patients and controls.

TCR beta VDJ combinations and CDR3 sequences were profiled from genomic DNA. From the reads, TCRdb called clonotypes with MiXCR, one entry per CDR3 protein. Of nearly 60,000 distinct CDR3 sequences listed, approximately 54% are singletons. The V end was cut by 6 bases, the J end by 4 bases, with 12 bases between. The CDR3 is made up of 13 amino acids. CDR1 and CDR2 from the germline V gene are MNHEY and SVGAGI. This clonotype came up many times. Its target is unknown. The authors sequenced patients whose flow cytometry had shown CD8+CD57+ cell expansion. No therapy was given to patients before blood sampling.

This sequence joins TRBV6-5 and TRBJ2-5; D remains unclear. The sequence came from a human donor with aplastic anemia. The specimen sequenced was sorted CD4+, CD8+, or CD8+CD57+ T cells (not recorded which) from PBMCs. The CDR3 bases are TGTGCCAGCAGGGAATCCTGGGGAGAGACCCAGTACTTC. Its translation is CASRESWGETQYF.